One sample yielded the 18 T cell receptor beta chains listed below, sequenced in a study of shared clonotypes between healthy human individuals. Clones were read by immunoSEQ multiplex PCR, and TCRdb kept only the in-frame ones, dropping some. The sample lists about 660,000 clones, approximately 79% occurring once. The specimen sequenced was memory CD4+ T cells sorted from blood. Subset of the sample: CD45RA-negative fraction. These receptors all stem from a woman aged 25-40 years in good health.

V is TRBV19 and J is TRBJ2-7, with D unclear. The CDR3 has 13 amino acids. V gave up 5 bases and J gave up 7 bases, with 15 bases separating them. CDR1 is LNHDA, CDR2 SQIVND, per germline (reference sequence). The CDR3 DNA reads as TGTGCCAGTAGTCCCCGCCCTGAGTTGGAGCAGTACTTC. Translation gives CASSPRPELEQYF.

The chain employs TRBV2 and TRBJ1-3, with a weak D call TRBD1 (5 bases). The V gene's germline CDR1 is SNHLY and CDR2 FYNNEI. The germline V and J ends were trimmed by 5 bases and 4 bases, with 9 bases remaining between them. The CDR3 runs 13 residues. The CDR3, as DNA: TGTGCCAGCAGTCGGGGGGAAGGAAACACCATATATTTT. It is translated as CASSRGEGNTIYF. Full variable domain (remainder filled in from reference TRBV2 and TRBJ1-3): EPEVTQTPSHQVTQMGQEVILRCVPISNHLYFYWYRQILGQKVEFLVSFYNNEISEKSEIFDDQFSVERPDGSNFTLKIRSTKLEDSAMYFCASSRGEGNTIYFGEGSWLTVV.

The sample holds many counts of this clone. Other DNA sequences of this sample code for an identical CDR3. The chain joins TRBV6-5 to TRBJ1-5; 8 bases match TRBD1. CDR1 and CDR2 from the germline V gene are MNHEY and SVGAGI. The CDR3 is 14 amino acids. V shed 6 bases and J 5 bases; nucleotides not matched to a gene: 6. CDR3 DNA sequence: TGTGCCAGCAGGCCTAGGACAGGGCATCAGCCCCAGCATTTT. It encodes CASRPRTGHQPQHF.

The J gene is TRBJ1-2, the V gene TRBV28; D unresolved. Germline CDR1 reads MDHEN; CDR2 reads SYDVKM. The ends were cut back, 3 bases at V and 2 bases at J, with 10 bases in the middle. The CDR3 runs to 14 residues. CDR3 sequence (DNA): TGTGCCAGCAGTTTTGATGTTTCCAACTATGGCTACACCTTC. Translated, it gives CASSFDVSNYGYTF.

This sequence joins TRBV9 and TRBJ2-1; 12 nucleotides agree with TRBD2. CDR3 length equals 20 residues. V lost 0 bases, J lost 1 base, and 11 bases stayed unmatched. Germline assignment: CDR1 SGDLS and CDR2 YYNGEE. CDR3 region: CASSVGLGLAGGGSYNEQFF. The DNA for the CDR3 is TGTGCCAGCAGCGTAGGGCTAGGGCTAGCGGGAGGGGGGTCCTACAATGAGCAGTTCTTC.

The V and J genes are TRBV9 and TRBJ1-1; D gene unclear. Germline V gene lookup returns CDR1 SGDLS and CDR2 YYNGEE. The CDR3 loop spans 15 amino acids. V was trimmed by 3 bases and J by 0 bases, leaving 12 bases between them. The CDR3 here is CASSGSNGLNTEAFF. The CDR3 DNA is TGTGCCAGCAGCGGAAGCAACGGATTGAACACTGAAGCTTTCTTT. The entire variable domain, with the rest obtained from reference TRBV9 and TRBJ1-1, is as follows: DSGVTQTPKHLITATGQRVTLRCSPRSGDLSVYWYQQSLDQGLQFLIQYYNGEERAKGNILERFSAQQFPDLHSELNLSSLELGDSALYFCASSGSNGLNTEAFFGQGTRLTVV.

The chain uses TRBV28 and TRBJ2-1; tentative D call: TRBD2 (7 bases). CDR3 size: 12 residues. Per the germline V gene, CDR1 is MDHEN and CDR2 is SYDVKM. V was shortened by 5 bases and J by 12 bases, with 14 bases between the two germline ends. CDR3 coding DNA: TGTGCCAGCAGTCGGGGGGCAGGGTGGCAGTTCTTC. Its protein is CASSRGAGWQFF.

By share, this clone counts as medium-sized. The chain is built from TRBV18 and TRBJ1-1; D is uncertain. CDR3 size: 12 residues. Looked up from germline, CDR1 is KGHSH and CDR2 is LQKENI. V lost 5 bases and J lost 7, with 11 bases in between. The CDR3 nucleotides are TGTGCCAGCTCAGGGCCCGGGATTGAAGCTTTCTTT. Its translation: CASSGPGIEAFF. Full variable domain (remainder filled in from reference TRBV18 and TRBJ1-1): NAGVMQNPRHLVRRRGQEARLRCSPMKGHSHVYWYRQLPEEGLKFMVYLQKENIIDESGMPKERFSAEFPKEGPSILRIQQVVRGDSAAYFCASSGPGIEAFFGQGTRLTVV.

This chain connects TRBV4-2 to TRBJ2-3; a possible D gene is TRBD2 (5 bases). This CDR3 is 12 amino acids long. Germline V gene lookup returns CDR1 LGHNA and CDR2 YNFKEQ. The V end was cut by 5 bases, the J end by 4 bases, with 7 bases between. Here the CDR3 reads CASSSDSDTQYF. The CDR3 DNA follows: TGTGCCAGCAGCTCGGACTCAGATACGCAGTATTTT.

The CDR3 bases are TGCGCCAGCAGTGACGGCAGAATGGACGGGGAGCTGTTTTTT. The encoded protein is CASSDGRMDGELFF. This rearrangement joins TRBV10-1 to TRBJ2-2; D remains unclear. The CDR3 runs 14 residues. V lost 3 bases and J 7 bases, leaving 12 bases between the germline ends. Germline-derived CDR1 and CDR2 are WNHNN and SYGVQD (reference sequence).

The chain is built from TRBV10-2 and TRBJ2-5, with D maybe TRBD1 (6 bases). The length of the CDR3 is 14 residues. Deletions cut 2 bases from V and 7 bases from J, with 14 bases between. Germline V gene data show CDR1 as WSHSY and CDR2 as SAAADI. CDR3 bases: TGCGCCAGCAGTGAGACAGGGTATGGGGGGACCCAGTACTTC. Translating gives CASSETGYGGTQYF.

The rearrangement uses TRBV2 and TRBJ2-2; the match to TRBD2 covers 12 bases. V dropped 6 bases and J dropped 5; count of bases not matched to a gene: 10. The CDR3 totals 17 residues. Germline-derived CDR1 and CDR2 are SNHLY and FYNNEI. CDR3 DNA: TGTGCCAGCAGGGAGGGGGGACTAGCGGGCACAACCGGGGAGCTGTTTTTT. Its protein is CASREGGLAGTTGELFF.

In its sample, this clone was seen a few times. A much larger clone lies one base from this, so it may be a read error. The chain has TRBV7-9 and TRBJ1-5; 7 bases agree with TRBD1. CDR1 is SEHNR and CDR2 is FQNEAQ in the germline V gene (reference sequence). V shed 5 bases and J 4 bases; nucleotides not matched to a gene: 2. The CDR3 extends over 13 amino acids. The DNA for the CDR3 is TGTGCCAGCAGCCCGACAGGGAATCAGCCCCAGCATTTT. This translates into CASSPTGNQPQHF. The complete variable domain, with remaining parts taken from reference TRBV7-9 and TRBJ1-5, reads DTGVSQNPRHKITKRGQNVTFRCDPISEHNRLYWYRQTLGQGPEFLTYFQNEAQLEKSRLLSDRFSAERPKGSFSTLEIQRTEQGDSAMYLCASSPTGNQPQHFGDGTRLSIL.

This chain connects TRBV10-3 to TRBJ1-2; a weak D match, TRBD1 (6 bases). V lost 8 bases to trimming and J lost 5 bases, with 21 bases between them. This CDR3 has 15 residues. The germline V gene encodes CDR1 ENHRY and CDR2 SYGVKD. CDR3 sequence (DNA): TGTGCCATCTTTTCCCGGGACACACCACCTTATGGCTACACCTTC. It specifies CAIFSRDTPPYGYTF.

The rearrangement joins TRBV4-2 to TRBJ1-2; D may be TRBD1 (6 bases). V lost 3 bases, J lost 1 base, and 12 bases lay in between. Germline V gives CDR1 LGHNA, CDR2 YNFKEQ. This CDR3 contains 15 residues. The CDR3 spells CASSQNRADNYGYTF. CDR3 nucleotide sequence: TGTGCCAGCAGCCAGAACAGGGCTGATAACTATGGCTACACCTTC.

There are a few counts of this clone. This chain connects TRBV7-9 to TRBJ1-2, with no clear D. V gave up 5 bases and J gave up 3 bases, with 7 bases separating them. Germline loops: CDR1 SEHNR, CDR2 FQNEAQ (reference sequence). The CDR3 has 12 amino acids. The CDR3, as DNA: TGTGCCAGCAGCGCAACGGACTATGGCTACACCTTC. This sequence encodes CASSATDYGYTF.

The chain recombines TRBV5-1 with TRBJ2-3; D gene uncertain. Trimming pared 0 bases from V and 2 bases from J, leaving 13 bases between. CDR1 is SGHRS and CDR2 is YFSETQ in the germline V gene. The CDR3 totals 16 residues. Written as DNA, the CDR3 is TGCGCCAGCAGCTTGGCGGCCAACCGCTTCACAGATACGCAGTATTTT. Translation: CASSLAANRFTDTQYF.

This clone has a count of ten or more. The chain recombines TRBV30 with TRBJ2-3, with TRBD2 matching 8 bases. CDR3 length: 14 amino acids. V lost 4 bases to trimming and J lost 4 bases; unmatched junction nucleotides: 7. Germline V gene sequence: CDR1 GTSNPN, CDR2 SVGIG (reference sequence). The CDR3 reads CAWKPGTRADTQYF. The CDR3 nucleotides are TGTGCCTGGAAGCCCGGGACTAGAGCAGATACGCAGTATTTT.